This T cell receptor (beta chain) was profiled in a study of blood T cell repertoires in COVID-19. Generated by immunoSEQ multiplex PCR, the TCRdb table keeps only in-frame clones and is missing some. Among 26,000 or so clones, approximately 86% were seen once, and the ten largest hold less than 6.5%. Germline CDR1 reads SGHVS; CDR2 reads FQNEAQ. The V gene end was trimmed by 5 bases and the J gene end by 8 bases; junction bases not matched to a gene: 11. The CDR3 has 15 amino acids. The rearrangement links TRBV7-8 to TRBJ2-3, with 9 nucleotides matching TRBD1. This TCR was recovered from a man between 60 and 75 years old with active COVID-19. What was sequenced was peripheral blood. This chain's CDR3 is CASSTIQGQGFTQYF. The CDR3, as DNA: TGTGCCAGCAGCACGATCCAGGGACAGGGATTTACGCAGTATTTT. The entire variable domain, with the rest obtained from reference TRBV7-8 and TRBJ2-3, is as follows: GAGVSQSPRYKVAKRGQDVALRCDPISGHVSLFWYQQALGQGPEFLTYFQNEAQLDKSGLPSDRFFAERPEGSVSTLKIQRTQQEDSAVYLCASSTIQGQGFTQYFGPGTRLTVL.